The T cell receptor beta chain described here comes from a study of blood T cells in healthy people across ages. Then a second PCR, running roughly 7 to 11 cycles, was carried out with a sample-barcoded 5' primer and a J-beta primer mix. MiXCR, applied by TCRdb to the 5' RACE reads, yields one record per CDR3 protein. The profile shows fewer than 1,200,000 distinct CDR3 sequences, roughly a quarter of them singletons. Germline CDR1 reads MDHEN; CDR2 reads SYDVKM. The CDR3 is 14 residues long. Trimming removed 6 bases from V and 2 bases from J, with 14 bases in between. This clonotype was seen a few times. These same records also appear under a second study, on T cells of mothers and their children.

Source material: blood. This TCR came from a girl aged 2 to 10 in good health. This chain links TRBV28 with TRBJ2-7; D is tentatively TRBD1 or TRBD2 (5 bases each). CDR3 amino acids: CASRPPGTAYEQYF. The CDR3 DNA sequence: TGTGCCAGCAGACCACCCGGGACCGCCTACGAGCAGTACTTC.